This entry is about one T cell receptor (beta chain). Antigen: not known. While unrecorded immune exposures were likely, the donors were nominally healthy when sampled. These data belong to a study of cytomegalovirus exposure and HLA in healthy donors. Overall study findings and caveats: Specificity of a few CMV-associated chains for CMV antigens was verified in vitro.

CDR3 length: 16 residues. Trimming left V 3 bases short and J 3 bases short, with 16 bases between. A multiplex PCR was run with 60 Vbeta primers and 13 Jbeta primers. Here immunoSEQ multiplex PCR was the method, and the copy in TCRdb shows in-frame clones only, minus some. Of roughly 150,000 clones in the sample, around 80% were seen once. Sequencing was carried out using PBMCs. V usage is TRBV23-1 and J usage is TRBJ2-3, with D tentatively TRBD2 (5 bases). TRBV23-1 is identified as an open reading frame with a role that is uncertain. The origin of this receptor is a man in his forties in good health and CMV-seronegative. CDR3 residues: CASSHPLGLATDTQYF. The CDR3 nucleotides read TGCGCCAGCAGTCACCCCCTAGGATTAGCGACAGATACGCAGTATTTT.